This T cell receptor beta chain was recovered during a study of regulatory T cells in long-lasting Graves disease. General study points: Limited samples may have lowered accuracy.

In building TCR beta libraries, iRepertoire HTBI primers were used together with Arm-PCR of CDR3 regions. Original data processing: Samples revealed approximately 67 TRBV and about 15 TRBJ segments. TCRdb processed the multiplex PCR reads anew with MiXCR; each CDR3 protein has one entry. The V and J calls were determined by TCRdb, not by the authors. The sample has more than 300,000 distinct CDR3 sequences, 15% to 17% seen once; the top ten hold 22%. About this clonotype itself: Its antigen remains unidentified.

Time point: newly diagnosed GD, antithyroid drugs for less than 3 months. After RNA was extracted from PBMCs, the TCR library was made from it. Graves' disease was diagnosed by American Thyroid Association guidelines. In germline, CDR1 is SGHTA, CDR2 FQGNSA. There are 11 residues in the CDR3. V lost 8 bases and J lost 9, with 11 bases in between. The J gene is TRBJ2-1, the V gene TRBV7-2, with a tentative D call TRBD2 (5 bases). The clonotype was recovered from a female donor with Graves disease. The sequences come from peripheral blood mononuclear cells (PBMCs), collected at new diagnosis, from a patient treated with antithyroid drugs. CDR3 residues: CASPSPTEQFF. CDR3 in DNA: TGTGCCAGCCCTAGCCCTACTGAGCAGTTCTTC.